Each of the 9 T cell receptor beta chains below was sequenced from the same sample in a study of OX40 agonist ivuxolimab in advanced cancers. Receptors were amplified or captured by the immunoSEQ multiplex PCR assay. TCRdb limited this immuneACCESS table to in-frame rearrangements with V and J called. A share of clones is missing; checked studies link under half to unresolved V genes, and the rest is unexplained. For this sample there are some 82,000 clones; 90% to 95% appear just once. The ten largest clones take up 9.5% to 12% of the sample. Source: CD4+ or CD8+ T cells sorted from blood, taken in a trial of the OX40 agonist ivuxolimab. The receptors derive from an adult with an advanced solid tumor such as melanoma, head and neck, liver or kidney cancer.

V gene TRBV4-3 combines with J gene TRBJ2-2; D is perhaps TRBD1 (6 bases). This CDR3 has 16 amino acids. V lost 1 base and J 3 bases, leaving 12 bases between the germline ends. Germline values: CDR1 LGHNA, CDR2 YSLEER. This CDR3 is CASSQAGYRDTGELFF. CDR3 nucleotides: TGCGCCAGCAGCCAAGCTGGATACAGGGACACCGGGGAGCTGTTTTTT.

This sequence joins TRBV11-3 and TRBJ2-4, with D unclear. Germline CDR1 reads SGHNT; CDR2 reads YENEEA. CDR3 size: 14 residues. Trimming stripped 1 base from V and 1 base from J, with 5 bases between. The CDR3 DNA sequence: TGTGCCAGCAGCTTAGTAGGGGCCAAAAACATTCAGTACTTC. Translation gives CASSLVGAKNIQYF.

The V gene is TRBV11-2, the J gene TRBJ2-7; D is undetermined. V lost 1 base to trimming and J lost 4 bases, with 14 bases between them. The CDR3 runs 15 residues. In germline, CDR1 is SGHAT, CDR2 FQNNGV. CDR3: CASSLGWSEKYEQYF. In DNA, the CDR3 is TGTGCCAGCAGCTTAGGCTGGTCCGAGAAGTACGAGCAGTACTTC.

The chain has TRBV11-2 and TRBJ2-7, with 8 bases identical to TRBD1. The CDR3 is made up of 12 amino acids. Germline CDR1 reads SGHAT; CDR2 reads FQNNGV. V was clipped by 4 bases and J by 6 bases; unmatched bases: 2. CDR3 protein: CASSSGGSEQYF. CDR3 sequence (DNA): TGTGCCAGCAGCTCAGGGGGCTCCGAGCAGTACTTC.

V gene TRBV14 combines with J gene TRBJ2-3; D uncertain. CDR1 is SGHDN, CDR2 FVKESK, per germline. This CDR3 contains 14 residues. Between the trimmed V and J ends, which lost 0 bases and 4 bases, there was a span of 8 bases. CDR3 loop: CASSQDNRPDTQYF. The CDR3 DNA reads as TGTGCCAGCAGCCAAGATAACCGCCCAGATACGCAGTATTTT.

The chain combines TRBV9 with TRBJ2-7, with D maybe TRBD2 (5 bases). This CDR3 contains 13 residues. The germline gives CDR1 SGDLS, CDR2 YYNGEE. Trimming removed 3 bases at V and 6 bases at J, with 13 bases between. Here the CDR3 reads CASSAGFGGEQYF. Written as DNA, the CDR3 is TGTGCCAGCAGCGCTGGCTTTGGAGGCGAGCAGTACTTC.

The chain combines TRBV7-3 with TRBJ2-5, with 7 bases matching TRBD1. CDR1 and CDR2 (germline): SGHTA, FQGTGA. The CDR3 is 15 amino acids. V lost 2 bases, J lost 4 bases, and 7 bases stayed unmatched. CDR3 bases: TGTGCCAGCAGCTTATATACAGGGGAAAGAGAGACCCAGTACTTC. It encodes CASSLYTGERETQYF.

V usage is TRBV11-3 and J usage is TRBJ2-3; 8 nucleotides align to TRBD2. The length of the CDR3 is 16 residues. The germline V gene encodes CDR1 SGHNT and CDR2 YENEEA. The J segment lost 5 bases and the V segment lost 4 bases, leaving 11 bases of the junction unmatched. CDR3 sequence: CASSSSGRMVEDTQYF. DNA of the CDR3: TGTGCCAGCAGCTCAAGCGGGAGAATGGTTGAAGATACGCAGTATTTT.

The rearrangement links TRBV6-6 to TRBJ2-5; 8 bases fit TRBD2. Germline V CDR1 and CDR2: MNHNY, SVGAGI (reference sequence). This CDR3 has 15 amino acids. V shed 5 bases, J shed 4 bases, and the junction held 9 bases outside the gene matches. CDR3 sequence: CASSDQRESGETQYF. The CDR3 nucleotides are TGTGCCAGCAGTGATCAGCGGGAGTCGGGAGAGACCCAGTACTTC.